These 5 T cell receptor beta chains were all obtained from the same sample, sequenced in a study of shared T cell receptors in the human thymus. TCRdb's copy holds only in-frame clones and misses some; the assay was immunoSEQ multiplex PCR. The table lists around 730,000 clones, 70% to 90% of them singletons. These same data were also listed under a study on human thymus T cells.

The sequenced sample consisted of thymocytes. These receptor sequences come from a girl under three years old with a congenital heart defect.

The gene calls are TRBV28 and TRBJ1-2; 7 nucleotides match TRBD1. From germline, CDR1 is MDHEN and CDR2 SYDVKM. Losses at the gene ends were 8 bases for V and 4 bases for J; bases not matched to a gene: 7. The CDR3 totals 13 residues. CDR3 sequence (DNA): TGTGCCAGCTTCGTCCGGGACAGCTATGGCTACACCTTC. The encoded protein is CASFVRDSYGYTF.

The rearrangement joins TRBV11-2 to TRBJ1-1, with 10 bases aligning to TRBD1. In germline, CDR1 is SGHAT, CDR2 FQNNGV. This CDR3 spans 14 amino acids. J gave up 5 bases and V 7 bases, and 7 bases lay outside the gene matches. The CDR3 nucleotides read TGTGCCAGCACCCCGACAGGGGGCTATACTGAAGCTTTCTTT. Its translation: CASTPTGGYTEAFF. Looking up the rest from reference TRBV11-2 and TRBJ1-1 gives the full variable domain: EAGVAQSPRYKIIEKRQSVAFWCNPISGHATLYWYQQILGQGPKLLIQFQNNGVVDDSQLPKDRFSAERLKGVDSTLKIQPAKLEDSAVYLCASTPTGGYTEAFFGQGTRLTVV.

The chain carries TRBV5-5 and TRBJ2-2; a weak D match, TRBD1 (6 bases). Per the germline V gene, CDR1 is SGHKS and CDR2 is YYEKEE (reference sequence). CDR3 length: 16 amino acids. V was cut by 4 bases and J by 4 bases, with 17 bases left in between. The CDR3 DNA reads TGTGCCAGCAGCCCCTGGGGCACAGGGACCACCGGGGAGCTGTTTTTT. It is translated as CASSPWGTGTTGELFF.

This chain uses TRBV2 with TRBJ2-1, with 10 bases lining up with TRBD2. V was clipped by 6 bases and J by 0 bases; unmatched bases: 8. The CDR3 totals 17 residues. Per the germline V gene, CDR1 is SNHLY and CDR2 is FYNNEI. CDR3 sequence: CASRIPSGGFSYNEQFF. CDR3 DNA: TGTGCCAGCAGGATTCCTAGCGGGGGCTTCTCCTACAATGAGCAGTTCTTC.

V gene TRBV4-1 combines with J gene TRBJ2-2; tentatively, D is TRBD2 (7 bases). Germline CDR1 reads MGHRA; CDR2 reads YSYEKL. Trimming removed 6 bases at V and 6 bases at J, with 14 bases between. The CDR3 is made up of 14 amino acids. CDR3 nucleotides: TGCGCCAGCAGGGGGGCGGGGGTTCCCGGGGAGCTGTTTTTT. Translated: CASRGAGVPGELFF.